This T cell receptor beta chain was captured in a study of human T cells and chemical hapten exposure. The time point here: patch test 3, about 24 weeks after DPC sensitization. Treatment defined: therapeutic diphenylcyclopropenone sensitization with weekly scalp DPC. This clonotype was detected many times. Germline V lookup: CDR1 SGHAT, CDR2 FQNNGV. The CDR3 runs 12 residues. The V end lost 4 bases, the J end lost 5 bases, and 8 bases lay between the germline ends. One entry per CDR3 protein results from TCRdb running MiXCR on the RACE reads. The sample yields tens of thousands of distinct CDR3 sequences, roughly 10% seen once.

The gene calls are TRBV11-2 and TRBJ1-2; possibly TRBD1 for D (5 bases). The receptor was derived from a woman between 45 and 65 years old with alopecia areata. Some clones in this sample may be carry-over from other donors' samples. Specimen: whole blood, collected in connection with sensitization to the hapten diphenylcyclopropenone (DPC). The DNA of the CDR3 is TGTGCCAGCAGCTCCGGGGGGTATGGCTACACCTTC. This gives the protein CASSSGGYGYTF.